This entry describes one TCR beta chain. Antigen: not known. Isolation yielded PBMCs, at least 6 million per sample, in every case. The source of the sample is a study of blood T cells in healthy people across ages. With a J-beta primer mix and a sample-barcoded 5' primer, a second PCR ran about 7 to 12 cycles. A template-switch adaptor containing 12 random nucleotides labeled each cDNA molecule. The yield of each sample was at least 2.5 million CDR3-containing paired-end reads. Via MiXCR, TCRdb re-called the 5' RACE reads, giving one row per CDR3 protein. Among 850,000 to 950,000 distinct CDR3 sequences listed, about 30% were seen once. The CDR3 is made up of 14 amino acids. V was trimmed by 1 base and J by 10 bases, leaving 15 bases between them. Study findings and constraints: Per-million-T-cell TCR beta diversity fell roughly linearly with age.

Input material: blood. V and J are TRBV12-3 or TRBV12-4 and TRBJ2-3; tentatively, D is TRBD2 (5 bases). This receptor was taken from a woman older than 75 in good health. For the CDR3, the DNA is TGTGCCAGCAGTTTAGGCAGTAGCGCGGATGCGCAGTATTTT. Translation: CASSLGSSADAQYF.